A single sample is the source of the 31 T cell receptor beta chains below, sequenced in a study of cytomegalovirus exposure and HLA in healthy donors. PCR primers comprised 60 Vbeta and 13 Jbeta primers. Data came from immunoSEQ multiplex PCR; TCRdb stores just in-frame clones and leaves some out. Seen here are over 90,000 clones, 83% observed once, and the top ten hold just over 2.5%. The sequencing input was PBMCs. The receptors stem from a man in his forties in good health and CMV-seronegative.

In its sample, this clone was seen once. The V call is TRBV4-1, the J call TRBJ2-4, with D unclear. The CDR3 runs 16 residues. V dropped 7 bases and J dropped 1 base, with 17 bases sitting between them. Germline assignment: CDR1 MGHRA and CDR2 YSYEKL. The CDR3 DNA sequence: TGCGCCAGCACCTCGGATCGAGCGATCGCCAAAAACATTCAGTACTTC. It specifies CASTSDRAIAKNIQYF.

This chain joins TRBV10-3 and TRBJ2-7; 9 nucleotides match TRBD1. The CDR3 runs to 15 residues. The V and J ends lost 3 bases and 6 bases, in that order; junction bases with no gene match: 9. The V gene's germline CDR1 is ENHRY and CDR2 SYGVKD. Written as DNA, the CDR3 is TGTGCCATCAGTGATTGGGACAGGGTGACCCCCGAGCAGTACTTC. Protein: CAISDWDRVTPEQYF.

V is TRBV12-5 and J is TRBJ1-4; the D gene is possibly TRBD1 (5 bases). CDR3 length equals 15 residues. Deletions cut 0 bases from V and 6 bases from J, with 11 bases between. The germline V gene encodes CDR1 LGHNT and CDR2 FRNRAP. The CDR3 sequence is CASGLVTGRYEKLFF. The CDR3 DNA is TGTGCTAGTGGTTTGGTAACAGGACGATATGAAAAACTGTTTTTT.

This clone was seen just once. The chain combines TRBV18 with TRBJ2-3; D might be TRBD1 (7 bases). Germline CDR1 and CDR2: KGHSH and LQKENI. V shed 8 bases and J shed 4 bases, with 25 bases lying between them. This CDR3 is 17 amino acids long. This CDR3 is CASQPRSQGGIADTQYF. The DNA for the CDR3 is TGTGCCAGCCAGCCCAGGTCGCAGGGGGGAATTGCAGATACGCAGTATTTT.

J is TRBJ1-6 and V is TRBV7-9; 7 bases agree with TRBD1. Trimming removed 5 bases from V and 5 bases from J; junction bases left unmatched: 3. Germline V gives CDR1 SEHNR, CDR2 FQNEAQ (reference sequence). This CDR3 region has 14 residues. CDR3 residues: CASSRDSNNSPLHF. CDR3 DNA sequence: TGTGCCAGCAGCCGGGACAGTAATAATTCACCCCTCCACTTT.

J is TRBJ1-5 and V is TRBV6-1; tentative D call: TRBD1 (5 bases). Germline V gene sequence: CDR1 MNHNS, CDR2 SASEGT. There are 15 residues in the CDR3. V shed 1 base and J shed 2 bases, with 9 bases lying between them. The CDR3 here is CASSEGRARNQPQHF. For the CDR3, the DNA is TGTGCCAGCAGTGAAGGCAGGGCCCGCAATCAGCCCCAGCATTTT.

This clone was observed a few times. The chain joins TRBV6-6 to TRBJ1-5, with D perhaps matching TRBD1 (6 bases). Germline CDR1 is MNHNY and CDR2 is SVGAGI (reference sequence). Trimming removed 2 bases at V and 7 bases at J, with 12 bases between. CDR3 length: 14 residues. The DNA of the CDR3 is TGTGCCAGCAGTTACCCGAACAGGGAACAGCCCCAGCATTTT. Protein: CASSYPNREQPQHF.

The V and J genes are TRBV2 and TRBJ1-1, with 8 bases fitting TRBD1. J gave up 0 bases and V 10 bases, and 13 bases lay outside the gene matches. Germline-derived CDR1 and CDR2 are SNHLY and FYNNEI. The CDR3 has 16 amino acids. The CDR3 reads CAKGRQGWTMNTEAFF. The CDR3 nucleotides are TGTGCCAAGGGGCGACAGGGGTGGACCATGAACACTGAAGCTTTCTTT.

This chain uses TRBV11-2 with TRBJ2-7; tentative D call: TRBD2 (6 bases). Trimming removed 5 bases at V and 6 bases at J, with 11 bases between. Germline CDR1 SGHAT, CDR2 FQNNGV. This CDR3 has 12 residues. The CDR3 here is CASSPTSPEQYF. CDR3 DNA: TGTGCCAGCAGCCCTACTAGCCCCGAGCAGTACTTC.

This chain uses TRBV19 with TRBJ1-2; perhaps TRBD1 as D (6 bases). The V end was cut by 5 bases, the J end by 3 bases, with 13 bases between. The CDR3 extends over 14 amino acids. Germline V gene sequence: CDR1 LNHDA, CDR2 SQIVND (reference sequence). Here the CDR3 reads CASSPGQFDYGYTF. The CDR3 DNA is TGTGCCAGTAGTCCAGGACAGTTTGACTATGGCTACACCTTC. The whole variable domain, remainder taken from reference TRBV19 and TRBJ1-2, is DGGITQSPKYLFRKEGQNVTLSCEQNLNHDAMYWYRQDPGQGLRLIYYSQIVNDFQKGDIAEGYSVSREKKESFPLTVTSAQKNPTAFYLCASSPGQFDYGYTFGSGTRLTVV.

The rearrangement joins TRBV6-5 to TRBJ1-6, with TRBD1 as a possible D gene (6 bases). The CDR3 is 14 amino acids. Germline CDR1 MNHEY, CDR2 SVGAGI. The V gene lost 7 bases and the J gene lost 8 bases, with 15 bases spanning the gap. Here the CDR3 DNA reads TGTGCCAGCACACGACAGGTAGACCATTCACCCCTCCACTTT. It codes for CASTRQVDHSPLHF.

This clone has only a few counts. This sequence joins TRBV5-1 and TRBJ1-1; D unclear. This CDR3 comprises 14 residues. CDR1 is SGHRS and CDR2 is YFSETQ in the germline V gene. V lost 6 bases, J lost 0 bases, and 12 bases lay in between. For the CDR3, the DNA is TGCGCCAGCAATGAGGAGATCATGAACACTGAAGCTTTCTTT. Its translation: CASNEEIMNTEAFF.

V gene TRBV7-9 combines with J gene TRBJ2-6; weak D call: TRBD2 (5 bases). The V gene's germline CDR1 is SEHNR and CDR2 FQNEAQ (reference sequence). V was clipped by 6 bases and J by 1 base, with 19 bases between them. There are 18 residues in the CDR3. CDR3 in amino acids: CASSELVARESGANVLTF. CDR3 sequence (DNA): TGTGCCAGCAGTGAACTCGTAGCCCGGGAATCTGGGGCCAACGTCCTGACTTTC.

Concerning this clone itself: Germline is not matched at one junction end, which may reflect a read error. This chain connects TRBV6-6 to TRBJ1-2; D possibly corresponds to TRBD1 (5 bases). Germline CDR1 is MNHNY and CDR2 is SVGAGI (reference sequence). The CDR3 has 15 amino acids. The CDR3 DNA reads as TGTGCCAGCATTTACCAGGGTCAGGAGAACTATGGCTACACCTTC. This sequence encodes CASIYQGQENYGYTF.

The rearrangement links TRBV15 to TRBJ2-1; TRBD2 might be the D (5 bases). Between the trimmed V and J ends, which lost 6 bases and 7 bases, there was a span of 13 bases. This CDR3 is 13 amino acids long. Looked up from germline, CDR1 is LNHNV and CDR2 is YYDKDF (reference sequence). The CDR3 loop reads CATSPTRGNEQFF. The CDR3, as DNA: TGTGCCACCAGTCCAACACGAGGGAATGAGCAGTTCTTC.

V usage is TRBV7-9 and J usage is TRBJ2-3, with TRBD2 matching over 13 bases. This CDR3 region has 16 residues. With 5 bases clipped from V and 1 base from J, the junction kept 3 bases outside the gene matches. Germline CDR1 reads SEHNR; CDR2 reads FQNEAQ (reference sequence). CDR3 DNA: TGTGCCAGCAGCCCCGGACTAGCGGGGGGCACAGATACGCAGTATTTT. Translated, it gives CASSPGLAGGTDTQYF.

The chain joins TRBV7-9 to TRBJ1-6, with 7 positions matching TRBD1. With 3 bases clipped from V and 10 bases from J, the junction kept 3 bases outside the gene matches. This CDR3 has 13 residues. Germline loops: CDR1 SEHNR, CDR2 FQNEAQ (reference sequence). The CDR3 nucleotides read TGTGCCAGCAGCTTTACAGGGGAATCACCCCTCCACTTT. It translates to CASSFTGESPLHF.

Concerning this clone itself: An end of the junction does not agree with germline; a read error may underlie this. The same CDR3 also results from other DNA sequences found in this sample. This sequence joins TRBV7-9 and TRBJ1-4; 9 positions match TRBD1. The CDR3 runs 14 residues. CDR1 and CDR2 (germline): SEHNR, FQNEAQ (reference sequence). CDR3 nucleotide sequence: TGTTCCAGCAGCTTAGGACAGGGGAATGAAAAACTGTTTTTT. Its translation is CSSSLGQGNEKLFF.

This chain joins TRBV7-9 and TRBJ1-1; D perhaps matches TRBD1 (5 bases). CDR1 SEHNR and CDR2 FQNEAQ come from the germline V gene (reference sequence). The germline V and J ends were trimmed by 6 bases and 5 bases, with 13 bases remaining between them. CDR3 size: 13 residues. The chain's CDR3 is CASRPQVLTEAFF. The DNA for the CDR3 is TGTGCCAGCAGACCACAGGTGTTGACTGAAGCTTTCTTT.

The rearrangement links TRBV6-5 to TRBJ1-4; D gene ambiguous. The V end was cut by 4 bases, the J end by 3 bases, with 12 bases between. This CDR3 contains 15 residues. The germline V gene has CDR1 MNHEY and CDR2 SVGAGI. The CDR3 here is CASSFIQKPNEKLFF. In DNA, the CDR3 is TGTGCCAGCAGTTTTATCCAGAAACCTAATGAAAAACTGTTTTTT.

The chain links TRBV7-3 to TRBJ2-3; 9 bases align to TRBD2. The CDR3 is 15 amino acids. The junction had 4 bases not matched to a gene; V was cut back by 6 bases and J by 0 bases. Per the germline V gene, CDR1 is SGHTA and CDR2 is FQGTGA. CDR3 coding DNA: TGTGCCAGCAGAAGCGGGGGGCCTAGCACAGATACGCAGTATTTT. Its protein product is CASRSGGPSTDTQYF.

The chain joins TRBV5-4 to TRBJ2-5, with D possibly matching TRBD2 (6 bases). Germline V lookup: CDR1 SGHNT, CDR2 YYREEE (reference sequence). This CDR3 is 14 amino acids long. V was trimmed by 4 bases and J by 0 bases, leaving 10 bases between them. The CDR3 here is CASSLGTDQETQYF. For the CDR3, the DNA is TGTGCCAGCAGCCTCGGGACTGACCAAGAGACCCAGTACTTC.

In its sample, this clone was seen a few times. V and J are TRBV18 and TRBJ1-1; D gene uncertain. This CDR3 region has 14 residues. The V end was cut by 4 bases, the J end by 1 base, with 10 bases between. Germline assignment: CDR1 KGHSH and CDR2 LQKENI. CDR3 amino acids: CASSHLDKNTEAFF. The CDR3 DNA is TGTGCCAGCTCACACCTTGACAAGAACACTGAAGCTTTCTTT. The full variable domain, completed using reference TRBV18 and TRBJ1-1, is NAGVMQNPRHLVRRRGQEARLRCSPMKGHSHVYWYRQLPEEGLKFMVYLQKENIIDESGMPKERFSAEFPKEGPSILRIQQVVRGDSAAYFCASSHLDKNTEAFFGQGTRLTVV.

The rearrangement uses TRBV9 and TRBJ1-3, with D possibly matching TRBD1 (5 bases). This CDR3 is built from 16 residues. The V gene lost 4 bases and the J gene lost 0 bases, with 14 bases spanning the gap. Germline V gene data show CDR1 as SGDLS and CDR2 as YYNGEE. The CDR3 is CASSYQAGGSGNTIYF. CDR3 sequence (DNA): TGTGCCAGCAGCTACCAGGCCGGGGGCTCTGGAAACACCATATATTTT.

The chain recombines TRBV4-2 with TRBJ1-2; D not certain. From germline, CDR1 is LGHNA and CDR2 YNFKEQ. Trimming removed 0 bases from V and 4 bases from J, with 18 bases in between. CDR3 length: 17 amino acids. The CDR3 is CASSQDGEERAAYGYTF. For the CDR3, the DNA is TGTGCCAGCAGCCAAGATGGGGAAGAGCGGGCGGCCTATGGCTACACCTTC.

V usage is TRBV7-8 and J usage is TRBJ2-3; D unclear. The length of the CDR3 is 11 residues. Trimming took off 5 bases at V and 8 bases at J, with 8 bases between the two ends. Per the germline V gene, CDR1 is SGHVS and CDR2 is FQNEAQ. CDR3 bases: TGTGCCAGCAGCCTGAGAGGTACGCAGTATTTT. Translating gives CASSLRGTQYF.

The rearrangement uses TRBV30 and TRBJ1-1; D might be TRBD1 (6 bases). The CDR3 sequence is 13 residues long. CDR1 is GTSNPN and CDR2 is SVGIG in the germline V gene (reference sequence). The V end was cut by 4 bases, the J end by 4 bases, with 13 bases between. The CDR3 reads CAWTQGGGTEAFF. The CDR3 DNA reads as TGTGCCTGGACCCAAGGGGGGGGCACTGAAGCTTTCTTT.

The chain joins TRBV11-2 to TRBJ1-4, with a possible D match to TRBD1 (5 bases). V lost 5 bases to trimming and J lost 4 bases, with 14 bases between them. The CDR3 is 15 residues long. From germline, CDR1 is SGHAT and CDR2 FQNNGV. Here the CDR3 reads CASSPHDSFNEKLFF. CDR3 coding DNA: TGTGCCAGCAGCCCCCATGACAGTTTTAATGAAAAACTGTTTTTT.

This chain uses TRBV5-1 with TRBJ1-6; D remains unclear. V dropped 0 bases and J dropped 6 bases, with 10 bases sitting between them. Germline CDR1 and CDR2: SGHRS and YFSETQ. The CDR3 is 15 amino acids. This chain's CDR3 is CASSLVAGGNSPLHF. In DNA form, the CDR3 reads TGCGCCAGCAGCTTGGTGGCAGGAGGTAATTCACCCCTCCACTTT.

This sequence joins TRBV27 and TRBJ1-2, with D unresolved. This CDR3 region has 11 residues. CDR1 is MNHEY and CDR2 is SMNVEV in the germline V gene (reference sequence). Between the trimmed V and J ends, which lost 6 bases and 2 bases, there was a span of 4 bases. DNA of the CDR3: TGTGCCAGCAGGGGCAACTATGGCTACACCTTC. This codes for CASRGNYGYTF.

The chain couples TRBV5-1 to TRBJ2-3, with 14 bases aligning to TRBD2. CDR1 SGHRS and CDR2 YFSETQ come from the germline V gene. The CDR3 runs 18 residues. Trimming cost V 3 bases and J 0 bases; bases outside gene matches: 6. CDR3 sequence reads: CASSWTSGGTTSTDTQYF. In DNA, the CDR3 is TGCGCCAGCAGCTGGACTAGCGGGGGGACTACGAGCACAGATACGCAGTATTTT.